Sequencing of this T cell receptor (beta chain) was carried out in a study of T cells in Graves' hyperthyroidism and ophthalmopathy. Overall study: Peripheral blood was drawn at first diagnosis, prior to all treatment. Broader study findings: Patients with ophthalmopathy were separated from those with stable hyperthyroidism by a 13 V-J model.

Regarding this clonotype: Its antigen is as yet unknown.

RNA transcripts yielded amplified TCR beta CDR3 regions. Using the HTBI primer set, a first-round RT-PCR was run on the TCR CDR3. One entry per CDR3 protein, called by TCRdb with MiXCR from the multiplex PCR reads. The sample contains about 690,000 distinct CDR3 sequences, about 18% of which appear only once. The hyperthyroidism was newly diagnosed and had lasted under 2 months; the patients were aged 18 to 65. Clinicians diagnosed patients from clinical symptoms, serum thyroxine and TRAb, thyroid ultrasound and orbital computed tomography. Material: blood. The clonotype originates from a man in his fifties or sixties with Graves' hyperthyroidism.

The CDR3 reads CASSPGTGPAEQYF. The CDR3 DNA follows: TGTGCCAGCAGTCCCGGGACAGGGCCCGCCGAGCAGTACTTC. This chain connects TRBV12-3 or TRBV12-4 to TRBJ2-7; 9 nucleotides agree with TRBD1. Trimming at V came to 5 bases and at J to 6 bases, leaving 8 bases not matched to a gene. The CDR3 consists of 14 residues.